The clone carrying this T cell receptor (beta chain) was seen a handful of times. What it binds is unknown. The data were obtained in a study of blood T cells in healthy people across ages. Study conclusions and caveats: The long-lived group displayed more naive CD4+ cells, plus higher diversity, than the aged donors did.

This CDR3 is 12 amino acids long. With 8 bases removed from V and 5 bases from J, the gap between germline ends came to 12 bases. Per germline, CDR1 SNHLY and CDR2 FYNNEI. Through a sample-barcoded 5' primer and a J-beta primer mix, a second PCR was run for roughly 6 to 11 cycles. TCRdb re-derived calls from the 5' RACE reads in MiXCR, one entry per CDR3 protein. The table has around 800,000 distinct CDR3 sequences, around 24% seen once; the top ten hold about 3%. These data were likewise used in another study, on T cells of mothers and their children. This second report adds: For each mother, over 10 million TCR beta CDR3 reads were obtained, and for each child, some 3.1 million.

This chain uses TRBV2 with TRBJ2-5; D is perhaps TRBD1 (6 bases). Input material: blood. This TCR came from a boy aged 5-17 years in good health. The CDR3, as DNA: TGTGCCAGCGGAATCACAGGGGAGACCCAGTACTTC. Its protein product is CASGITGETQYF.